A selection of T cell receptor beta chains follows, all from one sample in a study of T cell repertoires in cytomegalovirus infection. The antigens of these receptors remain unknown. TCRdb independently ran MiXCR on the reads; one entry per CDR3 protein. Among tens of thousands of distinct CDR3 sequences listed, roughly a fifth were seen once. This sample comprised CD8+ T cells from cultured PBMCs, obtained from culture after CMV antigen stimulation. The source is a human donor in good health (CMV status not recorded). Some clones in this sample may be carry-over from other donors' samples. CDR3s include the opening cysteine and the closing phenylalanine or tryptophan. D genes are given only for firm matches. Some rows have no size entry. The others give once, few or many, or a class for an expanded clone.

D gene | CDR3 length | J gene | V gene | clone size | CDR3 protein | CDR3 DNA
NA | 11 | TRBJ1-2 | TRBV5-4 | NA | CASRMGSGYTF | TGTGCCAGCAGGATGGGGTCCGGCTACACCTTC
NA | 13 | TRBJ1-5 | TRBV27 | NA | CASSSGINQPQHF | TGTGCCAGCAGTTCTGGGATCAATCAGCCCCAGCATTTT
TRBD1 | 14 | TRBJ1-2 | TRBV7-9 | NA | CASSESTGAYGYTF | TGTGCCAGCAGCGAATCGACAGGGGCCTATGGCTACACCTTC
TRBD2 | 18 | TRBJ2-1 | TRBV7-8 | NA | CASSSWEASGNSYNEQFF | TGTGCCAGCAGCTCTTGGGAGGCTAGCGGGAATTCCTACAATGAGCAGTTCTTC
NA | 11 | TRBJ2-7 | TRBV6-2/TRBV6-3 | few | CASSGGYEQYF | TGTGCCAGCAGCGGTGGCTACGAGCAGTACTTC
NA | 14 | TRBJ2-7 | TRBV6-5 | many | CASSRDPTAYEQYF | TGTGCCAGCAGTCGTGACCCAACCGCCTACGAGCAGTACTTC
NA | 11 | TRBJ2-7 | TRBV6-6 | NA | CASSETYEQYF | TGTGCCAGCAGCGAGACCTACGAGCAGTACTTC
NA | 12 | TRBJ1-1 | TRBV12-3/TRBV12-4 | few | CASSLRMSEAFF | TGTGCCAGCAGTCTAAGGATGTCTGAAGCTTTCTTT
TRBD2 | 14 | TRBJ2-3 | TRBV7-6 | NA | CASSSERETDTQYF | TGTGCCAGCAGCTCTGAGCGGGAGACAGATACGCAGTATTTT
NA | 13 | TRBJ1-1 | TRBV7-3 | few | CASSRWGNTEAFF | TGTGCCAGCAGCCGATGGGGGAACACTGAAGCTTTCTTT
NA | 16 | TRBJ2-5 | TRBV7-9 | NA | CASSLGGWDHQETQYF | TGTGCCAGCAGCTTAGGAGGGTGGGACCACCAAGAGACCCAGTACTTC
NA | 13 | TRBJ1-2 | TRBV7-2 | few | CASSLGSAGGYTF | TGTGCCAGCAGCTTAGGTTCGGCAGGCGGCTACACCTTC
NA | 16 | TRBJ2-1 | TRBV7-6 | few | CASSLGSPNAYNEQFF | TGTGCCAGCAGCTTGGGCAGCCCGAACGCCTACAATGAGCAGTTCTTC
TRBD2 | 16 | TRBJ2-5 | TRBV14 | NA | CASSLGLAANQETQYF | TGTGCCAGCAGCTTGGGACTAGCGGCCAACCAAGAGACCCAGTACTTC
TRBD2 | 15 | TRBJ2-7 | TRBV7-9 | few | CASSFSGSSSYEQYF | TGTGCCAGCAGTTTTAGCGGGTCCAGCTCCTACGAGCAGTACTTC
NA | 14 | TRBJ2-2 | TRBV6-1 | NA | CASTQGVYGGELFF | TGTGCCAGCACACAGGGAGTTTACGGCGGGGAGCTGTTTTTT
NA | 17 | TRBJ2-1 | TRBV7-3 | NA | CASSLNGPGGSYNEQFF | TGTGCCAGCAGCTTAAACGGCCCCGGGGGTTCCTACAATGAGCAGTTCTTC
NA | 13 | TRBJ2-7 | TRBV12-3/TRBV12-4 | few | CASSHSTGLQQYF | TGTGCCAGCAGCCATTCCACAGGGTTACAGCAGTACTTC
NA | 14 | TRBJ2-5 | TRBV7-9 | NA | CAGDSRTDQETQYF | TGTGCCGGGGACTCCCGTACCGACCAAGAGACCCAGTACTTC
NA | 15 | TRBJ2-7 | TRBV7-2 | NA | CASSLERSPAYEQYF | TGTGCCAGCAGCTTAGAACGGAGCCCAGCCTACGAGCAGTACTTC
TRBD1 | 19 | TRBJ1-1 | TRBV7-8 | NA | CASSLNQGPLGQGFTEAFF | TGTGCCAGCAGCTTAAACCAGGGGCCCTTGGGACAGGGGTTCACTGAAGCTTTCTTT
NA | 14 | TRBJ2-7 | TRBV7-2 | NA | CASSWGTGSYEQYF | TGTGCCAGCAGTTGGGGAACCGGGTCCTACGAGCAGTACTTC
NA | 13 | TRBJ2-7 | TRBV5-1 | many | CASSLGQFYEQYF | TGCGCCAGCAGCTTGGGACAGTTCTACGAGCAGTACTTC
NA | 17 | TRBJ2-3 | TRBV24-1 | NA | CATSSLDAYYFTDTQYF | TGTGCCACCAGTTCCCTGGACGCATATTACTTCACAGATACGCAGTATTTT
NA | 12 | TRBJ1-5 | TRBV7-6 | NA | CASSPMDQPQHF | TGTGCCAGCAGCCCCATGGATCAGCCCCAGCATTTT
TRBD2 | 14 | TRBJ2-7 | TRBV28 | few | CASSSTSLIDEQYF | TGTGCCAGCAGTTCGACTAGCCTGATCGACGAGCAGTACTTC
NA | 13 | TRBJ2-7 | TRBV7-8 | NA | CASSPGFPNEQYF | TGTGCCAGCAGTCCGGGATTTCCTAACGAGCAGTACTTC
NA | 15 | TRBJ1-2 | TRBV7-6 | NA | CASSPDGSGSYGYTF | TGTGCCAGCAGCCCAGACGGCAGCGGGTCGTATGGCTACACCTTC
TRBD2 | 17 | TRBJ2-7 | TRBV7-2 | NA | CASSPPPSGSVYYEQYF | TGTGCCAGCAGCCCCCCCCCTAGCGGGAGTGTTTACTACGAGCAGTACTTC
NA | 14 | TRBJ2-1 | TRBV6-4 | few | CASSEVAENNEQFF | TGTGCCAGCAGTGAAGTAGCGGAAAACAATGAGCAGTTCTTC
NA | 14 | TRBJ1-6 | TRBV7-9 | few | CASSYTGHNSPLHF | TGTGCCAGCAGCTACACAGGGCATAATTCACCCCTCCACTTT
NA | 15 | TRBJ2-7 | TRBV7-2 | few | CASSPRWGVRGEQYF | TGTGCCAGCAGCCCTAGATGGGGGGTAAGGGGAGAGCAGTACTTC
TRBD1 | 14 | TRBJ2-7 | TRBV7-9 | many | CASSFLDRGHEQYF | TGTGCCAGCAGCTTTCTGGACAGGGGCCACGAGCAGTACTTC
TRBD2 | 17 | TRBJ2-1 | TRBV7-6 | few | CASSLSLTSGGANEQFF | TGTGCCAGCAGCTTAAGCTTGACTAGCGGGGGGGCCAACGAGCAGTTCTTC
TRBD2 | 14 | TRBJ2-3 | TRBV20-1 | many | CSANGLADTDTQYF | TGCAGTGCTAATGGACTAGCGGACACAGATACGCAGTATTTT
NA | 16 | TRBJ1-3 | TRBV11-2 | few | CASSRGGHPSGNTIYF | TGTGCCAGCAGCCGCGGGGGACATCCCTCTGGAAACACCATATATTTT
TRBD1 | 13 | TRBJ2-7 | TRBV12-3/TRBV12-4 | NA | CASSLGTGYEQYF | TGTGCCAGCAGTTTAGGGACAGGCTACGAGCAGTACTTC
NA | 19 | TRBJ1-1 | TRBV7-6 | NA | CASSLEGGAAQIMNTEAFF | TGTGCCAGCAGCTTAGAGGGCGGGGCGGCCCAAATTATGAACACTGAAGCTTTCTTT
TRBD1 | 18 | TRBJ2-5 | TRBV25-1 | NA | CASSERDGDRVWKETQYF | TGTGCCAGCAGTGAACGGGATGGCGACAGGGTTTGGAAAGAGACCCAGTACTTC
TRBD2 | 16 | TRBJ2-3 | TRBV7-6 | few | CASSRGEGTSTDTQYF | TGTGCCAGCAGCCGCGGGGAGGGCACGAGCACAGATACGCAGTATTTT
TRBD1 | 14 | TRBJ1-4 | TRBV6-2/TRBV6-3 | few | CASTKGRGREKLFF | TGTGCCAGCACCAAGGGCAGGGGGCGTGAAAAACTGTTTTTT
NA | 13 | TRBJ1-2 | TRBV5-6 | NA | CASSTGTWLGYTF | TGTGCCAGCAGCACCGGGACGTGGTTGGGCTACACCTTC
NA | 13 | TRBJ1-1 | TRBV27 | NA | CASSLTANTEAFF | TGTGCCAGCAGTTTGACGGCGAACACTGAAGCTTTCTTT
NA | 15 | TRBJ1-2 | TRBV4-2 | NA | CASSLKAFDGGGYIF | TGTGCCAGCAGCCTCAAGGCCTTTGATGGCGGGGGCTACATCTTC
TRBD1 | 16 | TRBJ2-1 | TRBV12-3/TRBV12-4 | few | CASSAGDRGAKREQFF | TGTGCCAGCAGTGCCGGGGACAGGGGCGCTAAACGGGAGCAGTTCTTC
TRBD2 | 14 | TRBJ2-1 | TRBV12-3/TRBV12-4 | NA | CASSTSGRAGEQFF | TGTGCCAGCAGCACTAGCGGGAGGGCCGGTGAGCAGTTCTTC
NA | 16 | TRBJ1-5 | TRBV12-3/TRBV12-4 | NA | CASSLGGRQVNQPQHF | TGTGCCAGCAGTTTAGGGGGCCGACAGGTGAATCAGCCCCAGCATTTT
TRBD2 | 16 | TRBJ2-3 | TRBV6-5 | few | CASSPREGPNSDTQYF | TGTGCCAGCAGTCCGAGGGAGGGGCCCAACTCAGATACGCAGTATTTT